These T cell receptor beta chains were read from a single sample in a study of blood T cell repertoires in COVID-19. Profiling relied on immunoSEQ multiplex PCR, and the TCRdb table lists in-frame clones only, not all of them. In the table there are about 40,000 clones, roughly 87% of which are singletons. Sequencing was done on a sample of peripheral blood. The source is a man aged 55 to 70 with acute or convalescent COVID-19. CDR3s include the opening cysteine and the closing phenylalanine or tryptophan. A D gene is named only where the DNA matches it firmly. Not every row has a clone size; where given, it reads once, few, many or a size class.

V	D	J	size	DNA	CDR3
TRBV30	NA	TRBJ2-5	few	TGTGCCTGGAGTCTAAAGGGGGAGGGGAAAGAGACCCAGTACTTC	CAWSLKGEGKETQYF
TRBV27	NA	TRBJ1-6	NA	TGTGCCAGCAGTTTATCAAGGGGTACCCCCCTCCACTTT	CASSLSRGTPLHF
TRBV27	NA	TRBJ1-2	NA	TGTGCCAGCAGTCAGACAAATATTAACTATGGCTACACCTTC	CASSQTNINYGYTF
TRBV6-5	TRBD1	TRBJ1-1	NA	TGTGCCAGCAGTCGACAGGGGGCCGGGACTGAAGCTTTCTTT	CASSRQGAGTEAFF
TRBV11-2	NA	TRBJ1-1	NA	TGTGCCAGCAGCGACCGAAGAGGGACTGAAGCTTTCTTT	CASSDRRGTEAFF
TRBV19	NA	TRBJ1-5	NA	TGTGCCAGTAGTCCCCCGACAGCAAGCAATCAGCCCCAGCATTTT	CASSPPTASNQPQHF
TRBV6-5	TRBD1	TRBJ1-1	NA	TGTGCCAGCAAGGGGGCCGCTGAAGCTTTCTTT	CASKGAAEAFF
TRBV2	NA	TRBJ2-3	NA	TGTGCCAGCAGTGAGGTCCGGTCGAAAGCAGATACGCAGTATTTT	CASSEVRSKADTQYF
TRBV2	TRBD2	TRBJ2-3	once	TGTGCCAGCAGTGGGCTAGCGGGGGGACAACCCACGCAGTATTTT	CASSGLAGGQPTQYF
TRBV19	NA	TRBJ2-5	NA	TGTGCCAGTAGTCCTCCCTCTCTACTAAATTCCCAAGAGACCCAGTACTTC	CASSPPSLLNSQETQYF
TRBV27	TRBD2	TRBJ2-3	NA	TGTGCCAGCAGTCCTCGACTAGCGGGAATAACAGATACGCAGTATTTT	CASSPRLAGITDTQYF
TRBV10-2	NA	TRBJ1-3	NA	TGCGCCAGCAGTGACCAGGTTTCGGCTGGAAACACCATATATTTT	CASSDQVSAGNTIYF
TRBV2	NA	TRBJ2-3	NA	TGTGCCAGCAGTGTTGGCGGGAGCACAGATACGCAGTATTTT	CASSVGGSTDTQYF
TRBV18	TRBD1	TRBJ1-1	NA	TGTGCCAGCTCCCAAGGACAGGGCCCCATGGGCACTGAAGCTTTCTTT	CASSQGQGPMGTEAFF
TRBV6-2/TRBV6-3	NA	TRBJ1-1	NA	TGTGCCAGCGGTTTGAGACAGCTTGAAGCTTTCTTT	CASGLRQLEAFF
TRBV29-1	NA	TRBJ1-3	few	TGCAGCGTCCAGGATGGGAACACCATATATTTT	CSVQDGNTIYF
TRBV19	NA	TRBJ1-1	NA	TGTGCCAGTAGGCGGGGGGTATCTGAAGCTTTCTTT	CASRRGVSEAFF
TRBV6-5	NA	TRBJ1-4	NA	TGTGCCAGCAGGGCTCCCGGGACTTCTAATGAAAAACTGTTTTTT	CASRAPGTSNEKLFF
TRBV2	NA	TRBJ2-3	NA	TGTGCCAGCAGGCTGCACAGGACCCCAAGCACAGATACGCAGTATTTT	CASRLHRTPSTDTQYF
TRBV5-5	NA	TRBJ1-1	NA	TGTGCCAGCAGCTTGGGGGCAAGGACTGAAGCTTTCTTT	CASSLGARTEAFF
TRBV10-1	NA	TRBJ2-3	NA	TGCGCCAGCTCCCCCGGACAGCCTGTTGTGGGTACGCAGTATTTT	CASSPGQPVVGTQYF
TRBV5-1	TRBD2	TRBJ2-3	NA	TGCGCCAGCAGCTTGGCTAGCGGATCCACAGATACGCAGTATTTT	CASSLASGSTDTQYF
TRBV20-1	TRBD2	TRBJ2-1	NA	TGCAGTGCTAGTGATTTTAGCGGGAGAGGTTACAATGAGCAGTTCTTC	CSASDFSGRGYNEQFF
TRBV19	NA	TRBJ1-3	NA	TGTGCCAGTAGCTCGAACAGGGCTGGAAACACCATATATTTT	CASSSNRAGNTIYF
TRBV5-1	NA	TRBJ1-1	NA	TGCGCCAGCAGCTTGGACAGGGCTAACACTGAAGCTTTCTTT	CASSLDRANTEAFF
TRBV6-1	NA	TRBJ2-7	NA	TGTGCCAGCAGTGAGCACACCTACGAGCAGTACTTC	CASSEHTYEQYF
TRBV5-8	NA	TRBJ2-6	once	TGTGCCAGCAGCCCGACCCCTAGGGGCTCTGGGGCCAACGTCCTGACTTTC	CASSPTPRGSGANVLTF
TRBV19	NA	TRBJ1-2	NA	TGTGCCAGTAGTAGGTCCCCAGGCGTAGATTATGGCTACACCTTC	CASSRSPGVDYGYTF
TRBV15	NA	TRBJ1-6	once	TGTGCCACCAGCAGGCGGGAAGTTTCGCCCCTCCACTTT	CATSRREVSPLHF
TRBV28	TRBD2	TRBJ2-1	NA	TGTGCCAGCAGGGGTAGCGGGATCAATGAGCAGTTCTTC	CASRGSGINEQFF
TRBV27	NA	TRBJ1-2	NA	TGTGCCAGCCGCTTGGCAGGGATACAGTCTACTAACTATGGCTACACCTTC	CASRLAGIQSTNYGYTF
TRBV15	TRBD1	TRBJ2-5	NA	TGTGCCACCAGCGGTTGGGACAGGGCTCAAGAGACCCAGTACTTC	CATSGWDRAQETQYF
TRBV9	TRBD1	TRBJ2-7	NA	TGTGCCAGCAGCCATGGACAGGGGGCCTACGAGCAGTACTTC	CASSHGQGAYEQYF
TRBV2	TRBD1	TRBJ1-5	NA	TGTGCCAGCAGGACCGACAGGGGAGGTCAGCCCCAGCATTTT	CASRTDRGGQPQHF
TRBV5-1	TRBD2	TRBJ2-5	NA	TGCGCCAGCAGCTTGCCCCACCTAGCGGGAGTGTACCAAGAGACCCAGTACTTC	CASSLPHLAGVYQETQYF
TRBV19	TRBD1	TRBJ1-4	NA	TGTGCCAGTAGTGGCGGGGTAGGACAGGCGGTTGCAACTAATGAAAAACTGTTTTTT	CASSGGVGQAVATNEKLFF
TRBV10-2	TRBD1	TRBJ2-7	NA	TGCGCCAGCAGTGCTATGGACAGGGAATACGAGCAGTACTTC	CASSAMDREYEQYF
TRBV4-1	NA	TRBJ1-6	NA	TGCGCCAGCAGCCAAGACAGCTCCTATAATTCACCCCTCCACTTT	CASSQDSSYNSPLHF
TRBV18	TRBD1	TRBJ2-3	NA	TGTGCCAGCTCACCCGACAGGGACAACACAGATACGCAGTATTTT	CASSPDRDNTDTQYF
TRBV27	TRBD2	TRBJ2-1	NA	TGTGCCAGCAGTTTATATAGCGGGAGGAATAATGAGCAGTTCTTC	CASSLYSGRNNEQFF
TRBV18	NA	TRBJ1-6	NA	TGTGCCAGCTCCCTACGCGGGGAGGGGGATTCACCCCTCCACTTT	CASSLRGEGDSPLHF
TRBV30	TRBD1	TRBJ2-4	once	TGTGCCTGGGGGAGGGACAGGGTCGGGACCAAAAACATTCAGTACTTC	CAWGRDRVGTKNIQYF
TRBV4-1	NA	TRBJ2-1	NA	TGCGCCAGCAGCCCTGGGACTGTTTACAATGAGCAGTTCTTC	CASSPGTVYNEQFF
TRBV18	TRBD1	TRBJ2-2	NA	TGTGCCAGCTCGCCGGGACAGGGGGCCGGGGAGCTGTTTTTT	CASSPGQGAGELFF
TRBV2	TRBD1	TRBJ1-5	few	TGTGCCAGCAGGGCGGGACAGGGCAATCAGCCCCAGCATTTT	CASRAGQGNQPQHF
TRBV24-1	TRBD1	TRBJ1-1	NA	TGTGCCACGCAGAAGGGGGCGGGCACTGAAGCTTTCTTT	CATQKGAGTEAFF